One sample yielded the 26 T cell receptor beta chains listed below, sequenced in a study of shared clonotypes between healthy human individuals. Profiling relied on immunoSEQ multiplex PCR, and the TCRdb table lists in-frame clones only, not all of them. The sample records 2 million to 3 million clones, roughly 93% being singletons. Sequenced input: naive CD4+ T cells from PBMCs. Regarding subset: CD45RA+ positively selected. These receptors originate from a man between 18 and 29 years old in good health. Some clones in this sample may be carry-over from other donors' samples.

The chain carries TRBV5-1 and TRBJ2-1; either TRBD1 or TRBD2 may fit D (5 bases each). The CDR3 runs to 15 residues. CDR1 and CDR2 (germline): SGHRS, YFSETQ. Trimming cost V 1 base and J 6 bases, with 14 bases left between them. The CDR3 loop is CASSLRQGGSNEQFF. DNA of the CDR3: TGCGCCAGCAGCTTGCGGCAGGGTGGGAGCAATGAGCAGTTCTTC.

The rearrangement links TRBV28 to TRBJ2-1, with D unresolved. The CDR3 loop spans 11 amino acids. CDR1 MDHEN and CDR2 SYDVKM come from the germline V gene. Trimming took 8 bases from V and 4 from J, leaving 6 bases between them. CDR3 in amino acids: CASLKYNEQFF. The DNA for the CDR3 is TGTGCCAGCCTAAAGTACAATGAGCAGTTCTTC.

The chain couples TRBV28 to TRBJ2-7, with 7 nucleotides matching TRBD2. This CDR3 region has 14 residues. V dropped 7 bases and J dropped 7; count of bases not matched to a gene: 13. Looked up from germline, CDR1 is MDHEN and CDR2 is SYDVKM. The CDR3 loop reads CASILNRFGGEQYF. In DNA form, the CDR3 reads TGTGCCAGCATTCTGAATAGATTCGGGGGGGAGCAGTACTTC.

The V gene is TRBV5-1, the J gene TRBJ2-7; D may be TRBD1 (5 bases). The CDR3 is made up of 14 amino acids. Germline-derived CDR1 and CDR2 are SGHRS and YFSETQ. Trimming pared 0 bases from V and 2 bases from J, leaving 9 bases between. CDR3 DNA sequence: TGCGCCAGCAGCTTGGCCAGGGCCACCTACGAGCAGTACTTC. Protein product: CASSLARATYEQYF.

The genes are TRBV9 and TRBJ1-3, with 7 bases aligning to TRBD1. V gave up 2 bases and J gave up 2 bases; unmatched junction bases: 10. Per germline, CDR1 SGDLS and CDR2 YYNGEE. The CDR3 contains 17 residues. CDR3 amino acids: CASSVRVGTDPGNTIYF. CDR3 DNA sequence: TGTGCCAGCAGCGTCCGTGTGGGGACAGATCCTGGAAACACCATATATTTT.

The J gene is TRBJ1-3, the V gene TRBV6-7; no firm D call. TRBV6-7 belongs to the ORF category, with a function that is uncertain. V lost 0 bases and J 0 bases, leaving 15 bases between the germline ends. This CDR3 region has 18 residues. CDR3 residues: CASSYSIWGRLSGNTIYF. CDR3 coding DNA: TGTGCCAGCAGTTACTCGATTTGGGGAAGACTCTCTGGAAACACCATATATTTT.

As concerns this clone: This same CDR3 is encoded by further DNA sequences in the sample. The J gene is TRBJ1-2, the V gene TRBV2, with TRBD1 matching over 10 bases. Unmatched junction bases numbered 5, after V lost 6 bases and J lost 4 bases. The CDR3 contains 14 residues. Germline V gene lookup returns CDR1 SNHLY and CDR2 FYNNEI. The CDR3 sequence is CASSRDRGGYGYTF. The CDR3 DNA reads TGTGCCAGCAGCCGGGACAGGGGTGGCTATGGCTACACCTTC.

The J gene is TRBJ1-2, the V gene TRBV5-4, with D possibly TRBD1 on 5 matching bases. Trimming shortened V by 7 bases and J by 5 bases, and 21 bases separated the two germline ends. CDR1 is SGHNT, CDR2 YYREEE, per germline (reference sequence). This CDR3 is 15 amino acids long. CDR3 loop: CASGPRKGGTYGYTF. CDR3 bases: TGTGCCAGCGGACCCCGAAAGGGAGGGACTTATGGCTACACCTTC. Full variable domain (outside the CDR3, taken from reference TRBV5-4 and TRBJ1-2): ETGVTQSPTHLIKTRGQQVTLRCSSQSGHNTVSWYQQALGQGPQFIFQYYREEENGRGNFPPRFSGLQFPNYSSELNVNALELDDSALYLCASGPRKGGTYGYTFGSGTRLTVV.

V usage is TRBV19 and J usage is TRBJ2-5; 8 bases align to TRBD2. The germline V gene has CDR1 LNHDA and CDR2 SQIVND (reference sequence). The CDR3 has 16 amino acids. V lost 1 base to trimming and J lost 5 bases; unmatched junction nucleotides: 9. The CDR3, as DNA: TGTGCCAGTAGTATAGTTTCCCCTGGCGGGAGGGAGACCCAGTACTTC. Amino acid sequence: CASSIVSPGGRETQYF.

The J gene is TRBJ1-1, the V gene TRBV11-1, with D unresolved. Trimming shortened V by 2 bases and J by 1 base, and 5 bases separated the two germline ends. The CDR3 spans 13 residues. Germline values: CDR1 SGHAT, CDR2 FQDESV (reference sequence). As DNA, the CDR3 is TGTGCCAGCAGCTTACACAGGAACACTGAAGCTTTCTTT. It encodes CASSLHRNTEAFF.

This clone came up once. J is TRBJ2-7 and V is TRBV7-7, with D perhaps matching TRBD1 or TRBD2 (5 bases each). This CDR3 contains 13 residues. Germline values: CDR1 SSHAT, CDR2 FNYEAQ (reference sequence). Trimming left V 4 bases short and J 4 bases short, with 11 bases between. CDR3 nucleotides: TGTGCCAGCAGCTCGGGACCGAGATACGAGCAGTACTTC. Its translation is CASSSGPRYEQYF. Full variable domain (outside the CDR3, taken from reference TRBV7-7 and TRBJ2-7): GAGVSQSPRYKVTKRGQDVTLRCDPISSHATLYWYQQALGQGPEFLTYFNYEAQPDKSGLPSDRFSAERPEGSISTLTIQRTEQRDSAMYRCASSSGPRYEQYFGPGTRLTVT.

This chain links TRBV7-8 with TRBJ1-2; D is ambiguous. V was pared by 2 bases and J by 6 bases, with 19 bases between. The CDR3 extends over 16 amino acids. Germline values: CDR1 SGHVS, CDR2 FQNEAQ. CDR3 DNA: TGTGCCAGCAGCTTATCCTTAGCCTTCCGGGAAGATGGCTACACCTTC. It specifies CASSLSLAFREDGYTF.

This chain uses TRBV5-1 with TRBJ1-5; D is uncertain. CDR3 size: 15 residues. V was clipped by 3 bases and J by 2 bases, with 12 bases between them. Germline V gene sequence: CDR1 SGHRS, CDR2 YFSETQ. In nucleotides, the CDR3 is TGCGCCAGCAGCTCTGGTAAACCGGGCAATCAGCCCCAGCATTTT. This gives the protein CASSSGKPGNQPQHF.

The J gene is TRBJ2-7, the V gene TRBV10-1; D may be TRBD2 (6 bases). CDR3 size: 14 residues. V lost 2 bases, J lost 3 bases, and 11 bases lay in between. CDR1 and CDR2 (germline): WNHNN, SYGVQD (reference sequence). CDR3 sequence (DNA): TGCGCCAGCAGTGAGGGGCGGGATGGCTACGAGCAGTACTTC. Amino acid sequence: CASSEGRDGYEQYF.

Notes on this clone: At the DNA level, this CDR3 is encoded by other sequences in the same sample as well. The genes are TRBV5-1 and TRBJ2-5, with D unresolved. The germline gives CDR1 SGHRS, CDR2 YFSETQ. The CDR3 totals 14 residues. With 0 bases removed from V and 2 bases from J, the gap between germline ends came to 8 bases. The CDR3 DNA reads as TGCGCCAGCAGCTTGGAACAGCAGCAAGAGACCCAGTACTTC. Translating it yields CASSLEQQQETQYF.

J is TRBJ1-2 and V is TRBV6-6, with 8 bases fitting TRBD1. Unmatched junction bases numbered 7, after V lost 4 bases and J lost 6 bases. From germline, CDR1 is MNHNY and CDR2 SVGAGI (reference sequence). This CDR3 is built from 14 residues. The CDR3 sequence is CASSLGQGFNGYTF. DNA of the CDR3: TGTGCCAGCAGTTTAGGACAGGGATTCAATGGCTACACCTTC.

This sequence joins TRBV6-5 and TRBJ2-7; 7 bases line up with TRBD1. Germline V CDR1 and CDR2: MNHEY, SVGAGI. The CDR3 consists of 15 residues. The V gene end was trimmed by 6 bases and the J gene end by 0 bases; junction bases not matched to a gene: 8. The CDR3 here is CASSRDRASSYEQYF. DNA for the CDR3: TGTGCCAGCAGCCGAGACAGGGCCAGCTCCTACGAGCAGTACTTC.

This chain connects TRBV30 to TRBJ2-7; TRBD2 agrees at 8 bases. CDR1 and CDR2 (germline): GTSNPN, SVGIG (reference sequence). The CDR3 is made up of 13 amino acids. Trimming took 7 bases from V and 2 from J; bases not matched to a gene: 7. CDR3 nucleotides: TGTGCCTCATTAACTAGCGGAACCTACGAGCAGTACTTC. Translation: CASLTSGTYEQYF.

The chain employs TRBV5-1 and TRBJ2-5; perhaps TRBD1 as D (6 bases). Judging by the DNA end, TRBJ2-7 fits better; the J call may be wrong. Germline values: CDR1 SGHRS, CDR2 YFSETQ. This CDR3 contains 15 residues. Here the CDR3 reads CASSSTGQIFYEQYF. The CDR3, as DNA: TGCGCCAGCAGCTCAACCGGACAGATTTTCTACGAGCAGTACTTC.

This clone was detected only once. This chain connects TRBV18 to TRBJ2-2; D is unclear. The V end lost 1 base, the J end lost 0 bases, and 3 bases lay between the germline ends. From germline, CDR1 is KGHSH and CDR2 LQKENI. The CDR3 has 14 residues. CDR3 in DNA: TGTGCCAGCTCACCACGGTCGAACACCGGGGAGCTGTTTTTT. This gives the protein CASSPRSNTGELFF.

This sequence joins TRBV15 and TRBJ2-3; 7 bases fit TRBD2. CDR3 length: 15 residues. The V gene end was trimmed by 6 bases and the J gene end by 6 bases; junction bases not matched to a gene: 12. Germline CDR1 LNHNV, CDR2 YYDKDF (reference sequence). The CDR3 protein is CATRTRRELFDTQYF. The CDR3 DNA reads TGTGCCACCAGGACCCGGCGGGAGTTATTCGATACGCAGTATTTT.

V usage is TRBV19 and J usage is TRBJ1-2; 12 nucleotides line up with TRBD1. Germline trimming cut 5 bases from V and 5 bases from J; bases unmatched to any gene: 9. CDR1 and CDR2 from the germline V gene are LNHDA and SQIVND (reference sequence). The CDR3 contains 16 residues. CDR3 nucleotides: TGTGCCAGTAGTGCCAGGGACAGGGGGCTCAATTATGGCTACACCTTC. As protein: CASSARDRGLNYGYTF.

J is TRBJ1-1 and V is TRBV5-1; 12 positions match TRBD1. V lost 4 bases, J lost 6 bases, and 13 bases stayed unmatched. The germline V gene has CDR1 SGHRS and CDR2 YFSETQ. The CDR3 is 17 residues long. CDR3 residues: CASSPPGTGGFRAEAFF. The CDR3 nucleotides read TGCGCCAGCAGCCCCCCCGGGACAGGGGGCTTCCGGGCTGAAGCTTTCTTT.

This chain uses TRBV15 with TRBJ2-5; the match to TRBD1 covers 9 bases. There are 16 residues in the CDR3. The germline V gene encodes CDR1 LNHNV and CDR2 YYDKDF (reference sequence). After removal of 2 bases from V and 5 bases from J, the junction contained 9 bases not matched to a gene. The CDR3 coding sequence is TGTGCCACCAGCAGACTTCAACAGGGGGCTAGTGAGACCCAGTACTTC. Residues: CATSRLQQGASETQYF.

This CDR3 is CAISFLASTYEQYF. The CDR3 nucleotides are TGTGCCATCAGCTTTCTAGCATCCACCTACGAGCAGTACTTC. The chain has TRBV10-3 and TRBJ2-7; a possible D gene is TRBD2 (5 bases). There are 14 residues in the CDR3. The germline CDR1 and CDR2 sequences are ENHRY and SYGVKD. V lost 6 bases to trimming and J lost 2 bases, with 14 bases between them.

This clone has more than one count but fewer than ten. Different DNA sequences within this sample yield the same CDR3. CDR3 sequence reads: CASSFTSGSSYEQYF. CDR3 DNA sequence: TGCGCCAGCAGCTTTACTAGCGGGAGCTCCTACGAGCAGTACTTC. The V call is TRBV5-1, the J call TRBJ2-7, with 11 bases identical to TRBD2. CDR1 SGHRS and CDR2 YFSETQ come from the germline V gene. Trimming took 2 bases from V and 0 from J; bases not matched to a gene: 1. The CDR3 runs 15 residues. The full variable domain, its missing parts supplied by reference TRBV5-1 and TRBJ2-7, is KAGVTQTPRYLIKTRGQQVTLSCSPISGHRSVSWYQQTPGQGLQFLFEYFSETQRNKGNFPGRFSGRQFSNSRSEMNVSTLELGDSALYLCASSFTSGSSYEQYFGPGTRLTVT.